The entry below describes one TCR beta chain. What it recognizes is unknown. CD8 cells classed as naive were CD45RO-negative and positively selected for CCR7, excluding terminally differentiated effector memory CD45RA+ cells. Caucasian adults living in Nashville, Tennessee, provided all samples. These data belong to a study of shared clonotypes between healthy human individuals. Study results and caveats: On the whole, naive subsets had larger estimated richness than memory subsets had.

V lost 2 bases, J lost 2 bases, and 12 bases lay in between. The CDR3 sequence is 15 residues long. Germline loops: CDR1 SGHVS, CDR2 FNYEAQ. Sequencing used immunoSEQ multiplex PCR; TCRdb keeps in-frame clones, though not all of them. The table shows some 800,000 clones, with roughly 92% occurring only once. The specimen was naive CD8+ T cells sorted from blood. The V call is TRBV7-6, the J call TRBJ1-1; D gene ambiguous. The clonotype was recovered from a man younger than 45 in good health. This chain's CDR3 is CASSLSPASNTEAFF. In DNA form, the CDR3 reads TGTGCCAGCAGCTTAAGTCCCGCCTCCAACACTGAAGCTTTCTTT.